This T cell receptor beta chain stems from a study of Graves' ophthalmopathy and Graves' hyperthyroidism. On the study more broadly: The collection of peripheral blood took place at initial diagnosis, before any treatment.

All donors with ophthalmopathy were recorded as having moderate-to-severe activity, CAS ≥3, NOSPECS ≥4 and a duration under 3 months. This clonotype was seen at least ten times. The antigen is not known. General study findings and limits: From stable hyperthyroidism, ophthalmopathy was separated by a 13-signature model with just over 85% sensitivity and 75% to 84% specificity.

Amplified TCR beta CDR3 regions were obtained using RNA transcripts as template. Following a first-round RT-PCR that used HTBI primers, a second-round multiplex PCR was carried out. MiXCR was run by TCRdb on the multiplex PCR reads, yielding one entry per CDR3 protein. The sample comprises approximately 460,000 distinct CDR3 sequences, approximately 15% of which are singletons, and about 10% rests with the top ten. Trimming left V 2 bases short and J 7 bases short, with 8 bases between. CDR1 MDHEN and CDR2 SYDVKM come from the germline V gene. The CDR3 totals 13 residues. The J gene is TRBJ2-2, the V gene TRBV28; D is unclear. The clonotype originates from a young woman with Graves' ophthalmopathy. The material sequenced was blood. The CDR3 DNA sequence: TGTGCCAGCAGTTTAACGGGCGGCGGGGAGCTGTTTTTT. It specifies CASSLTGGGELFF.